This TCR beta chain was found in a study of OX40 agonist ivuxolimab in advanced cancers. Study-level information: Ivuxolimab was delivered to patients intravenously every 2 weeks at doses spanning 0.01 to 10 mg/kg. General study findings and limits: On average, CD8+ T cells showed a greater number of expanded clones than CD4+.

Libraries were prepared by immunoSEQ multiplex PCR; TCRdb keeps only in-frame clonotypes and omits some of them. Among thousands of clones listed, around 75% were seen once. Notes on this clone: Its antigen is unknown.

Enrollment shut out patients with autoimmune disease history or systemic immunosuppression. Sampling of blood occurred at baseline, cycle 4 day 1, and cycle 7 day 1. This material consisted of CD4+ or CD8+ T cells sorted from blood, taken in a trial of the OX40 agonist ivuxolimab. The origin of this receptor is an adult with an advanced solid tumor such as melanoma, head and neck, liver or kidney cancer.

CDR3 sequence reads: CASSSAGFEAFF. CDR3 coding DNA: TGTGCCAGCAGTTCGGCCGGTTTTGAAGCTTTCTTT. This sequence joins TRBV6-6 and TRBJ1-1; D is unresolved. Trimming stripped 4 bases from V and 7 bases from J, with 10 bases between. The length of the CDR3 is 12 residues. In germline, CDR1 is MNHNY, CDR2 SVGAGI (reference sequence).